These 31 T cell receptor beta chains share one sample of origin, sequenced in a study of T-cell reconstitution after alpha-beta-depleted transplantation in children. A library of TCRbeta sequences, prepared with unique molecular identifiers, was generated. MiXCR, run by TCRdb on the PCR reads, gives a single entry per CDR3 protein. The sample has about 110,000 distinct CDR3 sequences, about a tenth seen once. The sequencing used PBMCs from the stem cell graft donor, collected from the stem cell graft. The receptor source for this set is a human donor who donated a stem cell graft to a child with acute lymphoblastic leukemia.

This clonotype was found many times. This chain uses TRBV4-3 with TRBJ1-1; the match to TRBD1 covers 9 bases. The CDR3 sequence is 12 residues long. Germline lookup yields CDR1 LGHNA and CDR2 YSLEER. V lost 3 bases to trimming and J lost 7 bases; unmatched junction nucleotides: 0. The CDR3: CASSQDRGEAFF. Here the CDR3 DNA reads TGCGCCAGCAGCCAGGACAGGGGTGAAGCTTTCTTT.

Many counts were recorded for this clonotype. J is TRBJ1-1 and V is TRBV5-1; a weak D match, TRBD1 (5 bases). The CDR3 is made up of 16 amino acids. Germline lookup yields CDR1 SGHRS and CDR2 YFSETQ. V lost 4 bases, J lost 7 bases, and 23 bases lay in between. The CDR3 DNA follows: TGCGCCAGCAGCCCGGCAGGGAGAGAGGGACTGCGTGAAGCTTTCTTT. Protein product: CASSPAGREGLREAFF.

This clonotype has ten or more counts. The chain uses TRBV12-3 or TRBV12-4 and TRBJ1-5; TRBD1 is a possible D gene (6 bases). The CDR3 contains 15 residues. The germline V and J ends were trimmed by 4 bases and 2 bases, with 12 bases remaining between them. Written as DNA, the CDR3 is TGTGCCAGCAGTTCTGTTGCAGGGGGCAATCAGCCCCAGCATTTT. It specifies CASSSVAGGNQPQHF.

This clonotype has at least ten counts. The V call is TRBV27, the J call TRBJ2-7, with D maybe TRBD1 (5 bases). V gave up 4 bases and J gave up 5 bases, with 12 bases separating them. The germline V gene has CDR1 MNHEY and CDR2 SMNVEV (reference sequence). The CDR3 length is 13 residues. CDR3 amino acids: CASSYLKGNEQYF. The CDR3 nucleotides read TGTGCCAGCAGTTACTTAAAGGGGAACGAGCAGTACTTC.

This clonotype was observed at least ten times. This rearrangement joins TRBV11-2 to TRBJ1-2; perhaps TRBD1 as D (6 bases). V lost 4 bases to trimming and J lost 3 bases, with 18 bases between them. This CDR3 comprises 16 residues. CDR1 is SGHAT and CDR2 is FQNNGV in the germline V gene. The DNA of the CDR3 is TGTGCCAGCAGCTCCGGGGTGGGGGCGGTGGACTATGGCTACACCTTC. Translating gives CASSSGVGAVDYGYTF.

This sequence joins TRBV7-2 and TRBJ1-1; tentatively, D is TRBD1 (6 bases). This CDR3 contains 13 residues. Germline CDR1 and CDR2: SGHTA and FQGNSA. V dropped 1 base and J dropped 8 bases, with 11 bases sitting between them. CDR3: CASSLEQGMEAFF. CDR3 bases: TGTGCCAGCAGCTTAGAACAGGGCATGGAAGCTTTCTTT.

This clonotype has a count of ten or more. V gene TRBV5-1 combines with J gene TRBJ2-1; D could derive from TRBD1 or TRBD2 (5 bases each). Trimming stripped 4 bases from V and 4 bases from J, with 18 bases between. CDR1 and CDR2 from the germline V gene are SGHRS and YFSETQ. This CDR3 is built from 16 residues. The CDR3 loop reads CASSRTQVPGYNEQFF. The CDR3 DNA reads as TGCGCCAGCAGCAGGACACAGGTGCCGGGGTACAATGAGCAGTTCTTC.

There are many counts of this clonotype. DNA for the CDR3: TGTGCCAGCAGCTTAGCACCCGGGACAGAACAAGGGACCTATAATTCACCCCTCCACTTT. This gives the protein CASSLAPGTEQGTYNSPLHF. This chain uses TRBV7-6 with TRBJ1-6, with 7 bases matching TRBD1. The J segment lost 2 bases and the V segment lost 0 bases, leaving 13 bases of the junction unmatched. Germline CDR1 reads SGHVS; CDR2 reads FNYEAQ. This CDR3 comprises 20 residues.

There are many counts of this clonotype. CDR3 coding DNA: TGTGCCAGCAGTTTATTCGCGGGGACGGACGAGCAGTACTTC. It specifies CASSLFAGTDEQYF. V usage is TRBV28 and J usage is TRBJ2-7, with D tentatively TRBD2 (6 bases). The germline V gene has CDR1 MDHEN and CDR2 SYDVKM. V was shortened by 1 base and J by 5 bases, with 12 bases between the two germline ends. The CDR3 sequence is 14 residues long.

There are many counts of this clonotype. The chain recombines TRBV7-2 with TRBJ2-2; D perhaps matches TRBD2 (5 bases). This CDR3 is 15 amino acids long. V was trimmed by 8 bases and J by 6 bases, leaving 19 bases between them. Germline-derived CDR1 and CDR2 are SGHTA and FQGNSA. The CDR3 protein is CASQAGSRLPGELFF. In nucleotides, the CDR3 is TGTGCCAGCCAGGCGGGTAGCAGGCTGCCCGGGGAGCTGTTTTTT.

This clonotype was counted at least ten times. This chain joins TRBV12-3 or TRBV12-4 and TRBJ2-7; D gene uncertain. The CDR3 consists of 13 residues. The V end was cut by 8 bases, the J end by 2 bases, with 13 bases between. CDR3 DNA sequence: TGTGCCAGCTCCCGGACGGAAACCTACGAGCAGTACTTC. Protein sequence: CASSRTETYEQYF.

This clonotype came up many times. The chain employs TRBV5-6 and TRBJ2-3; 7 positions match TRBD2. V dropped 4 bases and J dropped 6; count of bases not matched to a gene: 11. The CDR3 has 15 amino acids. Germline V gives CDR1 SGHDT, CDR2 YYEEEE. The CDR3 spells CASSPRTSRFDTQYF. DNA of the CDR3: TGTGCCAGCAGCCCTCGGACTAGTCGTTTTGATACGCAGTATTTT.

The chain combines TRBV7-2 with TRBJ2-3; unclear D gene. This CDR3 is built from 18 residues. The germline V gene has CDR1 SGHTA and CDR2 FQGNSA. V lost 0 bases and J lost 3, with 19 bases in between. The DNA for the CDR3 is TGTGCCAGCAGCTTAGCGGGGTCAACCCCCAGTTGGACAGATACGCAGTATTTT. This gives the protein CASSLAGSTPSWTDTQYF. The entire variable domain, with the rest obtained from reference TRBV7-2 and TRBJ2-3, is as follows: GAGVSQSPSNKVTEKGKDVELRCDPISGHTALYWYRQSLGQGLEFLIYFQGNSAPDKSGLPSDRFSAERTGGSVSTLTIQRTQQEDSAVYLCASSLAGSTPSWTDTQYFGPGTRLTVL.

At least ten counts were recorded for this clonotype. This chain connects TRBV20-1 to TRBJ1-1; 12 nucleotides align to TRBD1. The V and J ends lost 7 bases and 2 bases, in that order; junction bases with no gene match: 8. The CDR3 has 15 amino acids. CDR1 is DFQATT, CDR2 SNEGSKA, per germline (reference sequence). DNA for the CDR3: TGCAGTGGGATCGGGACAGGGGGCGTCAACACTGAAGCTTTCTTT. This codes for CSGIGTGGVNTEAFF.

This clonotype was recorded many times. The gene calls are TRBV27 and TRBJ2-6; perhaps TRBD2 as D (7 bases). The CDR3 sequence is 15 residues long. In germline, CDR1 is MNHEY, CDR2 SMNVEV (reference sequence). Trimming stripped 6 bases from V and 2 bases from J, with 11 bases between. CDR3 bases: TGTGCCAGCAGCCGGGGGGCGGCTGGGGCCAACGTCCTGACTTTC. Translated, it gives CASSRGAAGANVLTF.

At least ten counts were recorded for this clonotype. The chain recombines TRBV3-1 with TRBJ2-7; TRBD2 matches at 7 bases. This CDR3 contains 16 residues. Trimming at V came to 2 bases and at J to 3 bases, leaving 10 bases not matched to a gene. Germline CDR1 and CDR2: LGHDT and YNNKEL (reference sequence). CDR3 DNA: TGTGCCAGCAGCCAACCCGTCGGGGAGGGCAGCTACGAGCAGTACTTC. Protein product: CASSQPVGEGSYEQYF.

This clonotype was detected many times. The CDR3 spells CSAGVLGNTEAFF. The CDR3 nucleotides are TGCAGTGCTGGGGTCCTCGGGAACACTGAAGCTTTCTTT. The chain carries TRBV20-1 and TRBJ1-1; no clear D gene. The CDR3 loop spans 13 amino acids. Per the germline V gene, CDR1 is DFQATT and CDR2 is SNEGSKA (reference sequence). Trimming cost V 5 bases and J 1 base, with 11 bases left between them.

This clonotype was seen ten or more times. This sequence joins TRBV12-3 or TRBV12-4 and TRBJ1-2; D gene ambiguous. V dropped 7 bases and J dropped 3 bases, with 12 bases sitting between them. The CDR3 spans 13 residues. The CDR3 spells CASTEGLHYGYTF. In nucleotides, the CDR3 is TGTGCCAGCACCGAAGGACTCCACTATGGCTACACCTTC.

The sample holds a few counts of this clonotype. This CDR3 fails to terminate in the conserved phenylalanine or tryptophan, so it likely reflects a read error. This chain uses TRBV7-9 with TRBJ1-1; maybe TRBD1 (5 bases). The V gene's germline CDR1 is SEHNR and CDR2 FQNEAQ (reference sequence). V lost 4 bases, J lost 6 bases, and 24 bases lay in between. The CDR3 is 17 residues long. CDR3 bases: TGTGCCAGCAGCTCGCACGAGTTTCGCGGGGCAAGGGCTGAAGCTTTCTTG. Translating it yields CASSSHEFRGARAEAFL.

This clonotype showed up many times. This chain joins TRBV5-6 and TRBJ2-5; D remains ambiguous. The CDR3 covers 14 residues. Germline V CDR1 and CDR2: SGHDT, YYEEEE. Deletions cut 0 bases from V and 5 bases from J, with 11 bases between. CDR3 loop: CASSLDSSTETQYF. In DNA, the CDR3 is TGTGCCAGCAGCTTGGACAGTTCCACGGAGACCCAGTACTTC. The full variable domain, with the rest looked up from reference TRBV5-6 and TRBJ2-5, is DAGVTQSPTHLIKTRGQQVTLRCSPKSGHDTVSWYQQALGQGPQFIFQYYEEEERQRGNFPDRFSGHQFPNYSSELNVNALLLGDSALYLCASSLDSSTETQYFGPGTRLLVL.

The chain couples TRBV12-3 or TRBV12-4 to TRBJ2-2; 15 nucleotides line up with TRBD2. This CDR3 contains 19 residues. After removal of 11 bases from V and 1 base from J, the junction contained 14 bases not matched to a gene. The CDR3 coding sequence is TGTGCCCTCAGCCCAGGACTAGCGGGAGGGCCGGGGAACACCGGGGAGCTGTTTTTT. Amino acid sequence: CALSPGLAGGPGNTGELFF.

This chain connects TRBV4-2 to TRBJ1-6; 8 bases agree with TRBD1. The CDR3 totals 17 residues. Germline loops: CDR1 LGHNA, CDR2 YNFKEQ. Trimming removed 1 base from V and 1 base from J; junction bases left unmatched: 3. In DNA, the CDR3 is TGTGCCAGCAGCCAAGGACAGGGGCCGTCCTATAATTCACCCCTCCACTTT. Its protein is CASSQGQGPSYNSPLHF.

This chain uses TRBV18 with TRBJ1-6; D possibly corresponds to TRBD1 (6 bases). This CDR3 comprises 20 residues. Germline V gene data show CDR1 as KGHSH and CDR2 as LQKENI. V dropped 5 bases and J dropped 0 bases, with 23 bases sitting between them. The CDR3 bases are TGTGCCAGCTCAACCAATTCCCGGGACACTAAAAGCTCCTATAATTCACCCCTCCACTTT. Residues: CASSTNSRDTKSSYNSPLHF.

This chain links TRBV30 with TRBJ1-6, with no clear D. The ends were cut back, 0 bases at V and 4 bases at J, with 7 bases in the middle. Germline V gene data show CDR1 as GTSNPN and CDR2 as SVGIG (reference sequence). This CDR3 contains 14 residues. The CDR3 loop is CAWSVAQYNSPLHF. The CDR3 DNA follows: TGTGCCTGGAGTGTAGCCCAGTATAATTCACCCCTCCACTTT. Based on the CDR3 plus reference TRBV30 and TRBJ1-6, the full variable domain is SQTIHQWPATLVQPVGSPLSLECTVEGTSNPNLYWYRQAAGRGLQLLFYSVGIGQISSEVPQNLSASRPQDRQFILSSKKLLLSDSGFYLCAWSVAQYNSPLHFGNGTRLTVT.

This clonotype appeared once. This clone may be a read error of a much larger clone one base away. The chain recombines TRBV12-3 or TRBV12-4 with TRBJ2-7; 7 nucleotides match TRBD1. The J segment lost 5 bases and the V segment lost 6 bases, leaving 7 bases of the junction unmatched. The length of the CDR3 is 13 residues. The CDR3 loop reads CASSYRGSHEQYF. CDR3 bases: TGTGCCAGCAGCTACAGGGGTTCCCACGAGCAGTACTTC.

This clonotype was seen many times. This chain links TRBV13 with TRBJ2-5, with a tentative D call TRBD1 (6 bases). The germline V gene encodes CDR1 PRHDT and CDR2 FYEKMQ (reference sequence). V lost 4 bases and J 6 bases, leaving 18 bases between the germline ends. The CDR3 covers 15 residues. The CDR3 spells CASSSRQEVQQTQYF. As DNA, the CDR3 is TGTGCCAGCAGCTCCCGACAGGAGGTACAACAGACCCAGTACTTC.

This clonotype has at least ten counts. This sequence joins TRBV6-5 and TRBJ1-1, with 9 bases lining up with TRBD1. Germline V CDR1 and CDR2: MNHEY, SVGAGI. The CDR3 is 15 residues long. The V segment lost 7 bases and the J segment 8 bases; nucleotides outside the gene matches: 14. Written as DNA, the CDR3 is TGTGCCAGCACCCGGGACAGGGCCTTCTCTGCCGAAGCTTTCTTT. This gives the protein CASTRDRAFSAEAFF.

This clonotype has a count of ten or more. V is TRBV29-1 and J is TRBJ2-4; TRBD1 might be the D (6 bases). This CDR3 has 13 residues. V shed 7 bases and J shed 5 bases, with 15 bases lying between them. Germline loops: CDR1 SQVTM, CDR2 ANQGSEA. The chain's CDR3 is CSDDGGLENIQYF. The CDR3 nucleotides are TGCAGCGACGATGGGGGCTTGGAAAACATTCAGTACTTC. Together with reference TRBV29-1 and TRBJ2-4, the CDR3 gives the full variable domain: SAVISQKPSRDICQRGTSLTIQCQVDSQVTMMFWYRQQPGQSLTLIATANQGSEATYESGFVIDKFPISRPNLTFSTLTVSNMSPEDSSIYLCSDDGGLENIQYFGAGTRLSVL.

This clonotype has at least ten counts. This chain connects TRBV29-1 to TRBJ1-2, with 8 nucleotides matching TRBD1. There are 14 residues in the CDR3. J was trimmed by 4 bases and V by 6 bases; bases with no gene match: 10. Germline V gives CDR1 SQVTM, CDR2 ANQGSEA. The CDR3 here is CSVVPTGTGYGYTF. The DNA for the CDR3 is TGCAGCGTCGTACCGACAGGGACAGGCTATGGCTACACCTTC.

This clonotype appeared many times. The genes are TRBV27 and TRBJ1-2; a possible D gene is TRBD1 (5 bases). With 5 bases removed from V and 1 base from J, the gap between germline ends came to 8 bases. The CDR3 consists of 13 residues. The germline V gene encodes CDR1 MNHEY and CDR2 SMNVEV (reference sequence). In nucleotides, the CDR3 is TGTGCCAGCAGTGCCCAGGGTAACTATGGCTACACCTTC. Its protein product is CASSAQGNYGYTF.

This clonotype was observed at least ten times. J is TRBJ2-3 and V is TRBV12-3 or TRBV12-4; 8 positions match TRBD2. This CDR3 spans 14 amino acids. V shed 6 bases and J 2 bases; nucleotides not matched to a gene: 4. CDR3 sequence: CASRDSGITDTQYF. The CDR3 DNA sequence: TGTGCCAGCAGGGATAGCGGGATCACAGATACGCAGTATTTT.